These T cell receptor beta chains were read from a single sample in a study of T cell responses to AZD1222 COVID-19 vaccine. This table comes from immunoSEQ multiplex PCR, and its TCRdb copy is limited to in-frame clones, with some not included. This table has around 110,000 clones, around 94% appearing once. The specimen was peripheral blood, collected on day 0 of AZD1222 vaccination. The source is an adult in good health. Both conserved end residues are part of each CDR3. The order of the fields is clone size, J gene, V gene, D gene, CDR3 protein, CDR3 DNA. D genes are given only for firm matches. Size values are once, few and many counts, or a class for expanded clones, and some rows have none.

.	TRBJ2-5	TRBV28	TRBD2	CASSLWASGEQETQYF	TGTGCCAGCAGTTTATGGGCTAGCGGAGAACAAGAGACCCAGTACTTC
.	TRBJ2-3	TRBV27	TRBD2	CASSLSTAGLAMGTDTQYF	TGTGCCAGCAGTTTATCGACAGCGGGACTAGCGATGGGAACAGATACGCAGTATTTT
once	TRBJ2-7	TRBV6-1	.	CASSEGPDYEQYF	TGTGCCAGCAGTGAAGGGCCGGACTACGAGCAGTACTTC
once	TRBJ1-4	TRBV11-2	TRBD1	CASSQGGASNEKLFF	TGTGCCAGCAGCCAGGGGGGGGCGAGTAATGAAAAACTGTTTTTT
.	TRBJ2-1	TRBV5-6	.	CASSLGPANNEQFF	TGTGCCAGCAGCTTGGGGCCGGCGAACAATGAGCAGTTCTTC
.	TRBJ2-3	TRBV10-3	.	CAISDAQELTDTQYF	TGTGCCATCAGTGATGCACAGGAGCTCACAGATACGCAGTATTTT
.	TRBJ2-3	TRBV6-5	TRBD2	CASSYGASGSADTQYF	TGTGCCAGCAGTTACGGGGCTAGCGGGAGTGCAGATACGCAGTATTTT
.	TRBJ1-2	TRBV15	TRBD1	CATSRRGQGYGYTF	TGTGCCACCAGCAGAAGGGGACAGGGCTATGGCTACACCTTC
.	TRBJ2-1	TRBV5-6	.	CASSLYGQGYNEQFF	TGTGCCAGCAGCTTGTACGGGCAAGGGTACAATGAGCAGTTCTTC
.	TRBJ2-1	TRBV21-1	.	CASSKRDRVCNEQFF	TGTGCCAGCAGCAAACGGGACAGGGTTTGCAATGAGCAGTTCTTC
.	TRBJ2-4	TRBV12-5	TRBD2	CASGLGTSGLSHIQYF	TGTGCTAGTGGACTTGGGACTAGCGGGTTGTCACACATTCAGTACTTC
.	TRBJ2-7	TRBV28	.	CASSFSTYEQYF	TGTGCCAGCAGTTTCTCCACCTACGAGCAGTACTTC
.	TRBJ2-7	TRBV27	TRBD1	CASSFSGTGNEQYF	TGTGCCAGCAGTTTCTCCGGGACAGGAAACGAGCAGTACTTC
.	TRBJ2-7	TRBV28	.	CASSALTGPYEQYF	TGTGCCAGCAGTGCCCTGACAGGACCCTACGAGCAGTACTTC
.	TRBJ2-7	TRBV27	.	CASSPATSRVAYEQYF	TGTGCCAGCAGTCCGGCGACAAGCAGGGTCGCCTACGAGCAGTACTTC
.	TRBJ1-5	TRBV10-3	TRBD1	CAISDMTGIQPQHF	TGTGCCATCAGTGATATGACAGGGATACAGCCCCAGCATTTT
.	TRBJ2-1	TRBV29-1	.	CSVVGGSLYNEQFF	TGCAGCGTTGTAGGGGGGTCCCTGTACAATGAGCAGTTCTTC
.	TRBJ2-3	TRBV5-6	TRBD1	CASSRRLQGAADTQYF	TGTGCCAGCAGCAGACGCCTACAGGGGGCCGCAGATACGCAGTATTTT
.	TRBJ2-3	TRBV6-2/TRBV6-3	TRBD2	CASSSSGTSGKLPDTQYF	TGTGCCAGCAGTAGCTCCGGGACTAGCGGGAAGTTACCAGATACGCAGTATTTT
.	TRBJ1-3	TRBV3-1/TRBV3-2	TRBD1	CASSQSDRGRGNTIYF	TGTGCCAGCAGCCAAAGCGACAGGGGGCGAGGAAACACCATATATTTT
.	TRBJ2-5	TRBV28	.	CASSLGSRTQYF	TGTGCCAGCAGTTTAGGGTCTAGGACCCAGTACTTC
.	TRBJ1-1	TRBV19	.	CASTLGQGNTEAFF	TGTGCCAGTACCCTCGGGCAGGGGAACACTGAAGCTTTCTTT
.	TRBJ1-1	TRBV2	.	CASSEESNTEAFF	TGTGCCAGCAGTGAGGAGTCGAACACTGAAGCTTTCTTT
.	TRBJ2-2	TRBV6-5	.	CASSLPHRTGELFF	TGTGCCAGCAGTCTCCCACACAGGACCGGGGAGCTGTTTTTT
.	TRBJ1-1	TRBV2	.	CASRREPSSTEAFF	TGTGCCAGCAGGAGGGAACCCTCGAGCACTGAAGCTTTCTTT
.	TRBJ2-7	TRBV15	.	CATSRDGGNSYEQYF	TGTGCCACCAGCAGAGATGGCGGCAACTCCTACGAGCAGTACTTC
.	TRBJ2-3	TRBV6-4	.	CASSPELTDTQYF	TGTGCCAGCAGCCCAGAACTCACAGATACGCAGTATTTT
.	TRBJ2-3	TRBV29-1	TRBD2	CSVEIGAGGSDTQYF	TGCAGCGTTGAAATTGGCGCGGGAGGGTCAGATACGCAGTATTTT